Listed below are T cell receptor beta chains from one sample, sequenced in a study of blood T cell repertoires in COVID-19. The assay was immunoSEQ multiplex PCR, and TCRdb's table has in-frame clones only and misses some. The sample gives roughly 170,000 clones, around 78% of which show up once; 3.5% to 5% is in the top ten. Sequenced material: PBMCs or T cells enriched from blood (not recorded which). These receptors all come from a woman between 45 and 65 years old who had recovered from COVID-19. The CDR3 runs from the conserved cysteine through the conserved F or W. D genes are given only for firm matches. The size of a clone is reported for some rows only, either as once, few or many, or as a class for expanded clones.

.	.	TRBV7-3	TRBJ2-2	CASSWRPTGNTGELFF	TGTGCCAGCAGCTGGCGACCTACGGGGAACACCGGGGAGCTGTTTTTT
.	.	TRBV4-3	TRBJ1-3	CASSRGQSGNTIYF	TGCGCCAGCAGCCGAGGACAGTCTGGAAACACCATATATTTT
TRBD1	once	TRBV27	TRBJ1-2	CASSFSGQVKANYGYTF	TGTGCCAGCAGTTTCTCGGGACAGGTGAAAGCTAACTATGGCTACACCTTC
.	.	TRBV9	TRBJ1-2	CASSPGQNFNYGYTF	TGTGCCAGCAGCCCCGGACAGAACTTTAACTATGGCTACACCTTC
.	.	TRBV5-1	TRBJ1-5	CASSLNSPRDQPQHF	TGCGCCAGCAGCTTGAACAGCCCCAGGGATCAGCCCCAGCATTTT
.	.	TRBV6-2/TRBV6-3	TRBJ1-2	CASSRPGDNYGYTF	TGTGCCAGCAGCCGCCCGGGGGATAACTATGGCTACACCTTC
.	.	TRBV19	TRBJ1-1	CASSIFWNTEAFF	TGTGCCAGTAGTATTTTCTGGAACACTGAAGCTTTCTTT
TRBD1	.	TRBV4-2	TRBJ2-2	CASSHIGQGEGGELFF	TGTGCCAGCAGCCACATCGGACAGGGGGAAGGCGGGGAGCTGTTTTTT
TRBD1	.	TRBV24-1	TRBJ2-1	CATSGSTGVREQFF	TGTGCCACCAGTGGCAGTACAGGGGTACGGGAGCAGTTCTTC
.	.	TRBV6-5	TRBJ2-4	CASQTGWDYIQYF	TGTGCCAGCCAAACAGGGTGGGATTACATTCAGTACTTC
.	.	TRBV19	TRBJ1-1	CASSIARIRGEEAFF	TGTGCCAGTAGTATAGCCCGCATCCGTGGGGAGGAAGCTTTCTTT
.	many	TRBV6-2/TRBV6-3	TRBJ1-5	CASSYSAGPQPQHF	TGTGCCAGCAGTTACTCGGCAGGTCCCCAGCCCCAGCATTTT
.	.	TRBV4-3	TRBJ1-2	CASSQIAPEGLINYGYTF	TGCGCCAGCAGCCAAATAGCGCCGGAGGGCCTGATCAACTATGGCTACACCTTC
TRBD1	.	TRBV5-1	TRBJ2-2	CASSLNHGTGGSGELFF	TGCGCCAGCAGCTTGAACCATGGGACAGGGGGGTCCGGGGAGCTGTTTTTT
.	.	TRBV12-5	TRBJ2-5	CASGQGDGGRETQYF	TGTGCTAGTGGTCAAGGGGACGGGGGACGGGAGACCCAGTACTTC
.	.	TRBV29-1	TRBJ2-3	CSVEATSTDTQYF	TGCAGCGTTGAGGCGACTAGCACAGATACGCAGTATTTT
.	.	TRBV12-3/TRBV12-4	TRBJ1-1	CASSVSGTEAFF	TGTGCCAGCAGTGTGTCAGGCACTGAAGCTTTCTTT
.	.	TRBV5-5	TRBJ1-1	CASSSPEGGTEAFF	TGTGCCAGCAGCTCCCCGGAAGGGGGCACTGAAGCTTTCTTT
.	.	TRBV15	TRBJ1-5	CATSRDRGKGWPQHF	TGTGCCACCAGCAGAGATCGAGGGAAAGGGTGGCCCCAGCATTTT
.	few	TRBV19	TRBJ2-1	CASSPQGWDNEQFF	TGTGCCAGTAGTCCCCAGGGATGGGACAATGAGCAGTTCTTC
TRBD2	once	TRBV9	TRBJ2-2	CASSPRGGTGELFF	TGTGCCAGCAGCCCCCGGGGGGGGACCGGGGAGCTGTTTTTT
TRBD1	.	TRBV18	TRBJ1-4	CASSQIPPGQGSEKLFF	TGTGCCAGCTCACAAATCCCGCCGGGACAGGGAAGTGAAAAACTGTTTTTT
TRBD2	.	TRBV3-1/TRBV3-2	TRBJ2-3	CASSRTSEDTQYF	TGTGCCAGCTCCCGGACTAGCGAGGATACGCAGTATTTT
TRBD1	.	TRBV18	TRBJ1-1	CASSLGQMNTEAFF	TGTGCCAGCTCATTGGGACAGATGAACACTGAAGCTTTCTTT
TRBD1	.	TRBV6-5	TRBJ2-5	CASSYRDRQETQYF	TGTGCCAGCAGTTACCGGGACAGACAAGAGACCCAGTACTTC
.	.	TRBV5-1	TRBJ2-1	CASSSTGTGRRYNEQFF	TGCGCCAGCAGCTCCACCGGCACAGGGCGGAGATACAATGAGCAGTTCTTC
.	few	TRBV30	TRBJ1-2	CAWSVRSGSYGYTF	TGTGCCTGGAGTGTAAGGTCAGGCTCCTATGGCTACACCTTC
.	.	TRBV18	TRBJ2-5	CASSPFSQGQETQYF	TGTGCCAGCTCACCATTCTCACAGGGACAAGAGACCCAGTACTTC
.	.	TRBV10-2	TRBJ1-5	CASSEYPGGAVQPQHF	TGCGCCAGCAGTGAGTATCCAGGAGGGGCTGTTCAGCCCCAGCATTTT
TRBD1	.	TRBV7-3	TRBJ1-6	CASSLTGLVSPLHF	TGTGCCAGCAGCCTGACAGGGTTAGTTTCACCCCTCCACTTT
.	.	TRBV28	TRBJ1-2	CASSFKGANYGYTF	TGTGCCAGCAGTTTTAAGGGGGCTAACTATGGCTACACCTTC
TRBD1	.	TRBV28	TRBJ1-5	CASRSTGTGYTQPQHF	TGTGCCAGCAGGTCAACCGGGACAGGATATACTCAGCCCCAGCATTTT
TRBD1	.	TRBV11-3	TRBJ1-2	CASSIPDRAYGYTF	TGTGCCAGCAGCATTCCGGACAGGGCCTATGGCTACACCTTC
.	.	TRBV5-4	TRBJ1-4	CASSLDSEKLFF	TGTGCCAGCAGCTTGGACAGCGAAAAACTGTTTTTT
.	few	TRBV29-1	TRBJ1-1	CSVDTGWAEAFF	TGCAGCGTTGACACAGGATGGGCTGAAGCTTTCTTT
TRBD1	few	TRBV3-1/TRBV3-2	TRBJ1-5	CASSQDSPGDSHQPQHF	TGTGCCAGCAGCCAAGATTCACCGGGGGACAGTCATCAGCCCCAGCATTTT
.	.	TRBV5-4	TRBJ2-5	CASSPGGERMRETQYF	TGTGCCAGCAGCCCCGGTGGGGAGCGAATGAGAGAGACCCAGTACTTC
TRBD1	once	TRBV30	TRBJ1-2	CAWNRDRNYGYTF	TGTGCCTGGAACCGGGACAGGAACTATGGCTACACCTTC
.	.	TRBV6-5	TRBJ2-3	CASRRDSTDTQYF	TGTGCCAGCAGGAGGGATAGCACAGATACGCAGTATTTT
.	.	TRBV11-2	TRBJ1-2	CASSTGGYGYTF	TGTGCCAGCAGCACCGGGGGCTATGGCTACACCTTC
.	.	TRBV5-6	TRBJ1-1	CASSLSGVNTEAFF	TGTGCCAGCAGCTTGAGTGGAGTGAACACTGAAGCTTTCTTT
TRBD2	once	TRBV7-9	TRBJ2-1	CASSPTSGGTFF	TGTGCCAGCAGCCCGACTAGCGGGGGTACGTTCTTC
TRBD1	.	TRBV11-2	TRBJ1-4	CASSLSRTGGREKLFF	TGTGCCAGCAGCTTATCACGGACAGGGGGGCGCGAAAAACTGTTTTTT
.	few	TRBV28	TRBJ1-1	CASSGHSGHTEAFF	TGTGCCAGCAGTGGACACTCAGGACACACTGAAGCTTTCTTT
.	.	TRBV11-2	TRBJ2-5	CASNEYGGKTQYF	TGTGCCAGCAACGAGTACGGGGGAAAGACCCAGTACTTC
.	.	TRBV4-2	TRBJ1-3	CASSLMSPSGNTIYF	TGTGCCAGCAGCCTCATGTCCCCCTCTGGAAACACCATATATTTT
.	.	TRBV5-1	TRBJ2-2	CASSSSGELFF	TGCGCCAGCAGCTCATCCGGGGAGCTGTTTTTT
.	.	TRBV7-8	TRBJ1-1	CASSLGGSTEAFF	TGTGCCAGCAGCTTAGGAGGGAGCACTGAAGCTTTCTTT
.	.	TRBV7-9	TRBJ1-5	CASSFEQNPQHF	TGTGCCAGCAGCTTCGAACAGAACCCCCAGCATTTT
.	.	TRBV9	TRBJ2-1	CASSGGGNEQFF	TGTGCCAGCAGCGGCGGAGGGAATGAGCAGTTCTTC